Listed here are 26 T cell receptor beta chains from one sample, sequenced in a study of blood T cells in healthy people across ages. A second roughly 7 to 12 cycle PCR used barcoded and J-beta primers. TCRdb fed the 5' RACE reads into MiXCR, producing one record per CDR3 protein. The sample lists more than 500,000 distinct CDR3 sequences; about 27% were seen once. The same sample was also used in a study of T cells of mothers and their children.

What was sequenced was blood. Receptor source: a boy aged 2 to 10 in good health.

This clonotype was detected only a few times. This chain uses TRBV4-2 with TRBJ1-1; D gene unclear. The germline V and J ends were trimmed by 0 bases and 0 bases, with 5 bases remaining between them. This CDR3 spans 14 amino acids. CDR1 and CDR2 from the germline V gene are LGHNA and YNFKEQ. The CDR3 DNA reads TGTGCCAGCAGCCAAGACAGCTTGAACACTGAAGCTTTCTTT. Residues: CASSQDSLNTEAFF.

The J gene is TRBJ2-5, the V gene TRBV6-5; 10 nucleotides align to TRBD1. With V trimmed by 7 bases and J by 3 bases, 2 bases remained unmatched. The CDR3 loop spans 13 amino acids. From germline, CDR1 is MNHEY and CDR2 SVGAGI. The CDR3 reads CASTGTGEETQYF. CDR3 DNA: TGTGCCAGCACCGGGACAGGGGAAGAGACCCAGTACTTC.

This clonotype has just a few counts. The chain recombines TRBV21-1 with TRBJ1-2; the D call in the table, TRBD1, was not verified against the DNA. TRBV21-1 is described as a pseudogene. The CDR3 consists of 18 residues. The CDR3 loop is CASSKAWDRDSANYGYTF. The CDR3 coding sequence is TGTGCCAGCAGCAAAGCGTGGGACAGGGATTCGGCTAACTATGGCTACACCTTC.

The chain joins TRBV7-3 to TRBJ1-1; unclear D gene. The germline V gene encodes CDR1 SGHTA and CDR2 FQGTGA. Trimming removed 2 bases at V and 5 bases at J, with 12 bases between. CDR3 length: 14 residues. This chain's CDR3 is CASSLSPGVTEAFF. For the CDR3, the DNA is TGTGCCAGCAGCTTATCCCCCGGGGTGACTGAAGCTTTCTTT.

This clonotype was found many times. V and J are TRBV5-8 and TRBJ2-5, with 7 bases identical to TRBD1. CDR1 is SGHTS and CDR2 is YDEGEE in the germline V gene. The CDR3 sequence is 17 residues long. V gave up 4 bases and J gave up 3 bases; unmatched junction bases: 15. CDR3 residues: CASSVGVGGPEEETQYF. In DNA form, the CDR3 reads TGTGCCAGCAGCGTCGGGGTAGGGGGCCCCGAGGAAGAGACCCAGTACTTC.

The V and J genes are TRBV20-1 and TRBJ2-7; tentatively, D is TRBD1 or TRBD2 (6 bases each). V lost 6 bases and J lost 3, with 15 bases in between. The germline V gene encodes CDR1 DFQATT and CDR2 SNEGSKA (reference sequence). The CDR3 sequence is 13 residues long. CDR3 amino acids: CSAPGASVYEQYF. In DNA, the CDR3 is TGCAGTGCCCCGGGGGCGTCTGTCTACGAGCAGTACTTC.

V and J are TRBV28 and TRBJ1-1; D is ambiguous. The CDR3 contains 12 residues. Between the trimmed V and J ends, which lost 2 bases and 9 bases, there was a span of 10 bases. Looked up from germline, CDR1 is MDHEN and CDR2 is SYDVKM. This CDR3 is CASSLGPTQAFF. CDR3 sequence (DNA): TGTGCCAGCAGTTTAGGGCCCACCCAAGCTTTCTTT.

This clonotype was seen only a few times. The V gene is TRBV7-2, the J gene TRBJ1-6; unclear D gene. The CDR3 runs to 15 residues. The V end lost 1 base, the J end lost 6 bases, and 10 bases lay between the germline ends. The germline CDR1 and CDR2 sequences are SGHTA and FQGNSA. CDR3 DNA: TGTGCCAGCAGCTTAGAACGGCTCGTTAATTCACCCCTCCACTTT. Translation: CASSLERLVNSPLHF.

The CDR3, as DNA: TGTGCCAGCACCGCGACTGGCCCCGGGGAAGGTTCCTACAATGAGCAGTTCTTC. It translates to CASTATGPGEGSYNEQFF. The genes are TRBV12-3 or TRBV12-4 and TRBJ2-1, with D maybe TRBD2 (5 bases). This CDR3 is built from 18 residues. The V and J ends lost 7 bases and 1 base respectively, with 23 bases between them.

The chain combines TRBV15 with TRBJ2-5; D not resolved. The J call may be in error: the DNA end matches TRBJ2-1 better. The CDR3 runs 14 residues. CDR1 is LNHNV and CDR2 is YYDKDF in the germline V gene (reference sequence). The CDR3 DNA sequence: TGTGCCACCAGCCAAACGGCCAAATTCAATGAGCAGTTCTTC. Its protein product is CATSQTAKFNEQFF.

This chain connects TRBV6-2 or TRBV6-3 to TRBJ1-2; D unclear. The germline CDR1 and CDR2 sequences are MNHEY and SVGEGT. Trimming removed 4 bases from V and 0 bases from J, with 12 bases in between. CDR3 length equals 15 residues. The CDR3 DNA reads TGTGCCAGCAGTTTCAACCCGAATTCTAACTATGGCTACACCTTC. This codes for CASSFNPNSNYGYTF.

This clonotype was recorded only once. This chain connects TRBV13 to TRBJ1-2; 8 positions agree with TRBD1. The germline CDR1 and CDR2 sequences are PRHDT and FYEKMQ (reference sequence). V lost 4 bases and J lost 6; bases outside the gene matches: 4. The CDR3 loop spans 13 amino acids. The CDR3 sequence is CASSSRQGNGYTF. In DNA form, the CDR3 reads TGTGCCAGCAGCTCGAGACAGGGGAATGGCTACACCTTC.

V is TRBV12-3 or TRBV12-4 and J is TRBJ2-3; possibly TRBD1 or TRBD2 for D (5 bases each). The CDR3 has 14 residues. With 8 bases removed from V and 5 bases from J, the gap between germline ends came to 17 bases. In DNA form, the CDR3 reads TGTGCCAGCTCTGGGACCTCGCCCCGAGATACGCAGTATTTT. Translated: CASSGTSPRDTQYF.

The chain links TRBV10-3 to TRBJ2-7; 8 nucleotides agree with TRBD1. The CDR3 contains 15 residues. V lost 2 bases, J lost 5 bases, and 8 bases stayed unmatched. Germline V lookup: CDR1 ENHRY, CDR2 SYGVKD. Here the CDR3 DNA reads TGTGCCATCAGTGAGCAAGGACAGGGAATCGACGAGCAGTACTTC. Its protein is CAISEQGQGIDEQYF.

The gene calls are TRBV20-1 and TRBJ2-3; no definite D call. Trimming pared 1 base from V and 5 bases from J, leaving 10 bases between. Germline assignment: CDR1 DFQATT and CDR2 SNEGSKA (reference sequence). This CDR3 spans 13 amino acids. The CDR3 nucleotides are TGCAGTGCTAGAGGTCTGGGAATAGATACGCAGTATTTT. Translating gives CSARGLGIDTQYF.

CDR3 in DNA: TGTGCCAGCAGTACCCAGGGGACAGAACAAGAGACCCAGTACTTC. Translating it yields CASSTQGTEQETQYF. The chain employs TRBV12-3 or TRBV12-4 and TRBJ2-5, with 7 bases that match TRBD1. The V segment lost 5 bases and the J segment 2 bases; nucleotides outside the gene matches: 8. This CDR3 spans 15 amino acids.

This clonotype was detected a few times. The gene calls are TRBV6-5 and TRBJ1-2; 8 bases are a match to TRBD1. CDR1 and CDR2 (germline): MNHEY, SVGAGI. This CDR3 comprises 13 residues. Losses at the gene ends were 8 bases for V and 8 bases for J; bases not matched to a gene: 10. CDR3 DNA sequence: TGTGCCAGCCGACAGGGGTCGGTGGGAGGCTACACCTTC. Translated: CASRQGSVGGYTF.

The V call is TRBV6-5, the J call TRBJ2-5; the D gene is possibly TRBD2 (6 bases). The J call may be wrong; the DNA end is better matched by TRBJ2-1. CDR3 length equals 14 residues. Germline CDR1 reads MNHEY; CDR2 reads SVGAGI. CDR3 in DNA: TGTGCCAGCAGTGGTCCCCCCGGGGGAAATGAGCAGTTCTTC. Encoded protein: CASSGPPGGNEQFF.

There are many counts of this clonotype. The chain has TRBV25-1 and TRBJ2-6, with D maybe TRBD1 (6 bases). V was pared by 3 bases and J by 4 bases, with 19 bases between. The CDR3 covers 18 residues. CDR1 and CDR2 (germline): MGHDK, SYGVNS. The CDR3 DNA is TGTGCCAGCAGTGACCCCGGGACAAAGGGGCCCGGGGCCAACGTCCTGACTTTC. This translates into CASSDPGTKGPGANVLTF.

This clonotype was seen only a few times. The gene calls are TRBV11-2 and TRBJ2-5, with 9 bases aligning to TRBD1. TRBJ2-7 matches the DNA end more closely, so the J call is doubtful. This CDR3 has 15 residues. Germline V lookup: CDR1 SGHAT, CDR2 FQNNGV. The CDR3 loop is CASSLGDREFYEQYF. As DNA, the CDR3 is TGTGCCAGCAGCTTAGGGGACAGGGAATTCTACGAGCAGTACTTC.

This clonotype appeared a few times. Here the CDR3 reads CASSVSGDQPQHF. The CDR3 DNA is TGTGCCAGCAGTGTCTCGGGGGATCAGCCCCAGCATTTT. This chain connects TRBV6-2 or TRBV6-3 to TRBJ1-5; D might be TRBD1 (5 bases). The V end was cut by 5 bases, the J end by 5 bases, with 10 bases between. CDR1 is MNHEY, CDR2 SVGEGT, per germline. The CDR3 totals 13 residues.

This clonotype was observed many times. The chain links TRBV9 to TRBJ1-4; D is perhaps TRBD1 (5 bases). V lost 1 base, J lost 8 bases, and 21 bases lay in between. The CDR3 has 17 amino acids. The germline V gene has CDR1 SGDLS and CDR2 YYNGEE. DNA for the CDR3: TGTGCCAGCAGCGTATCCCCCGTGGGGCGGGAAGGCGAAAAACTGTTTTTT. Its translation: CASSVSPVGREGEKLFF.

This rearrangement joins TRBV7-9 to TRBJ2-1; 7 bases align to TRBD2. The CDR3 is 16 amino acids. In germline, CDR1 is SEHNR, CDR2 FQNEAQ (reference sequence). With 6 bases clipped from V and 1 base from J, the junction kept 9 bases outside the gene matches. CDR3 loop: CASRPPSGFSYNEQFF. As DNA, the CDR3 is TGTGCCAGCAGACCGCCTAGCGGTTTTTCCTACAATGAGCAGTTCTTC.

The CDR3 DNA follows: TGTGCCAGCAGTTCCCCGCCGGGACCCCTCAACGTCCTGACTTTC. This gives the protein CASSSPPGPLNVLTF. The rearrangement uses TRBV27 and TRBJ2-6; D tentatively fits TRBD1 or TRBD2 (5 bases each). Germline V gene lookup returns CDR1 MNHEY and CDR2 SMNVEV (reference sequence). V was cut by 4 bases and J by 9 bases, with 16 bases left in between. This CDR3 is 15 amino acids long. The variable domain in full, completed from reference TRBV27 and TRBJ2-6, reads EAQVTQNPRYLITVTGKKLTVTCSQNMNHEYMSWYRQDPGLGLRQIYYSMNVEVTDKGDVPEGYKVSRKEKRNFPLILESPSPNQTSLYFCASSSPPGPLNVLTFGAGSRLTVL.

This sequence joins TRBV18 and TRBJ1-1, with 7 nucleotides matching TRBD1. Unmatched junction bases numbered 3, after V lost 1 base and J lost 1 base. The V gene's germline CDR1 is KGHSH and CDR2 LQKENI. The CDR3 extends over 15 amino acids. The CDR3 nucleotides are TGTGCCAGCTCACCACAGGGGGCGGGGAACACTGAAGCTTTCTTT. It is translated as CASSPQGAGNTEAFF.

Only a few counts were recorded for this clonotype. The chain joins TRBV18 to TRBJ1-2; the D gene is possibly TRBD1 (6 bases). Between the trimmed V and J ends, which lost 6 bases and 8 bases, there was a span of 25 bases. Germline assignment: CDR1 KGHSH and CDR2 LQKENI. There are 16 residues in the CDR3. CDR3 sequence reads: CASSPPVDRPFLGYTF. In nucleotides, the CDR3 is TGTGCCAGCTCCCCGCCTGTTGACAGGCCTTTTCTGGGCTACACCTTC.